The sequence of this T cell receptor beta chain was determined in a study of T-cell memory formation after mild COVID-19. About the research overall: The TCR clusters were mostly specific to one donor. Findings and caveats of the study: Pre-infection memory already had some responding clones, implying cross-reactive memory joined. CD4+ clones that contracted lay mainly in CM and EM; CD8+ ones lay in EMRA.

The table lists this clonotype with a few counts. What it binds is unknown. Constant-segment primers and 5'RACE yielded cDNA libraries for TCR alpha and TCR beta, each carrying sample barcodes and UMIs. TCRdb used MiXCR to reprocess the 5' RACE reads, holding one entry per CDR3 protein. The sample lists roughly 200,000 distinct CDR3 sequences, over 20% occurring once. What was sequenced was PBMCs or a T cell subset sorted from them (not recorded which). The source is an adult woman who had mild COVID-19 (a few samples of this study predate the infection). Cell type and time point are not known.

The CDR3 sequence: CATSDSLKGGAGEDNEQFF. The CDR3 region has the DNA TGTGCCACCAGTGATTCACTAAAGGGTGGTGCAGGGGAGGACAATGAGCAGTTCTTC. The chain recombines TRBV24-1 with TRBJ2-1; either TRBD1 or TRBD2 may fit D (6 bases each). The CDR3 totals 19 residues. The V gene lost 2 bases and the J gene lost 5 bases, with 24 bases spanning the gap. Germline V gene sequence: CDR1 KGHDR, CDR2 SFDVKD.